Shown below are 2 T cell receptor beta chains from a single sample sequenced in a study of OX40 agonist ivuxolimab in advanced cancers. TCRdb keeps only in-frame clones here, not all; method: immunoSEQ multiplex PCR. The sample holds fewer than 130,000 clones, approximately 89% seen once. The material sequenced was CD4+ or CD8+ T cells sorted from blood, taken in a trial of the OX40 agonist ivuxolimab. Every receptor here comes from an adult with an advanced solid tumor such as melanoma, head and neck, liver or kidney cancer.

This chain joins TRBV27 and TRBJ2-7; TRBD1 aligns across 7 bases. The V gene's germline CDR1 is MNHEY and CDR2 SMNVEV (reference sequence). Losses at the gene ends were 6 bases for V and 3 bases for J; bases not matched to a gene: 8. The CDR3 is 14 amino acids. The CDR3 sequence is CASRQRQGVYEQYF. The DNA of the CDR3 is TGTGCCAGCAGACAAAGACAGGGAGTCTACGAGCAGTACTTC.

The rearrangement joins TRBV4-2 to TRBJ1-4; 12 bases fit TRBD1. Germline CDR1 LGHNA, CDR2 YNFKEQ. J was trimmed by 5 bases and V by 2 bases; bases with no gene match: 9. The CDR3 is 18 amino acids. DNA of the CDR3: TGTGCCAGCAGCCAACCTCCGGGACAGGGGGCGAGGAATGAAAAACTGTTTTTT. It is translated as CASSQPPGQGARNEKLFF.